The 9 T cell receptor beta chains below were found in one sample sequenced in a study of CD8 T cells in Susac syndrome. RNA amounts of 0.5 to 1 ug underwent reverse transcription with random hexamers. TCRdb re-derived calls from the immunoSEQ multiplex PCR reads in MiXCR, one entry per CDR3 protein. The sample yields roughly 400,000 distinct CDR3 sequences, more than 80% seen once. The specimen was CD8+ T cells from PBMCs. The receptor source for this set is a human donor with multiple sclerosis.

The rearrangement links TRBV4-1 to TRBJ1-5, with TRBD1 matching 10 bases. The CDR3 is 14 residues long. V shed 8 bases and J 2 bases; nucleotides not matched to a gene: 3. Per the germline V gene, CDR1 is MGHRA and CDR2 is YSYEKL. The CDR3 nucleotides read TGCGCCAGCGGACAGGGGGGCGGCAATCAGCCCCAGCATTTT. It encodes CASGQGGGNQPQHF.

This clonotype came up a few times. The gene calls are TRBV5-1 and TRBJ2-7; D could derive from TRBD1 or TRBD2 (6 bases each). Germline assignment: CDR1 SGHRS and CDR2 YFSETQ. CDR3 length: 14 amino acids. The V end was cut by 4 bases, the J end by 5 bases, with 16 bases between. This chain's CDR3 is CASSPYPGGDEQYF. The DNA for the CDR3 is TGCGCCAGCAGCCCCTACCCCGGGGGCGACGAGCAGTACTTC. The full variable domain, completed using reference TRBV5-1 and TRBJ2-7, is KAGVTQTPRYLIKTRGQQVTLSCSPISGHRSVSWYQQTPGQGLQFLFEYFSETQRNKGNFPGRFSGRQFSNSRSEMNVSTLELGDSALYLCASSPYPGGDEQYFGPGTRLTVT.

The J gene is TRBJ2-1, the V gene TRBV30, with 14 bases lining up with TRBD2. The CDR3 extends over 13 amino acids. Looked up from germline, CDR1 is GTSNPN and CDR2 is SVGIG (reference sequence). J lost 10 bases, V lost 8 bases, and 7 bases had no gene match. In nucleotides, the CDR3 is TGTGCCGGGGGACTAGCGGGGGCGGAGGAGCAGTTCTTC. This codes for CAGGLAGAEEQFF.

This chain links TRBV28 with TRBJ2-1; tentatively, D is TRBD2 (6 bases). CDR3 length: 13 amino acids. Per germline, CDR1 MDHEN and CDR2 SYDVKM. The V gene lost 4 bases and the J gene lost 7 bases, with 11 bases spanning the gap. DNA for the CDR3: TGTGCCAGCAGTTCCATGACTAGGAATGAGCAGTTCTTC. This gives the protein CASSSMTRNEQFF.

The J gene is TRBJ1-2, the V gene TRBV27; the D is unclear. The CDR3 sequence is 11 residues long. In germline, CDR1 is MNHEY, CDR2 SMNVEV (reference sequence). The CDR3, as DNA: TGTGCTGCTTTGGGGTCTCTGGGCTACACCTTC. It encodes CAALGSLGYTF.

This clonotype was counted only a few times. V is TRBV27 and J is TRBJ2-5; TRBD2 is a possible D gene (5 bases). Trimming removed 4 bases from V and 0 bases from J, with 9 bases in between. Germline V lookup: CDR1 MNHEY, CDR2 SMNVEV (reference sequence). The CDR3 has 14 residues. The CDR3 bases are TGTGCCAGCAGTTCTCCGGGGAACCAAGAGACCCAGTACTTC. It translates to CASSSPGNQETQYF.

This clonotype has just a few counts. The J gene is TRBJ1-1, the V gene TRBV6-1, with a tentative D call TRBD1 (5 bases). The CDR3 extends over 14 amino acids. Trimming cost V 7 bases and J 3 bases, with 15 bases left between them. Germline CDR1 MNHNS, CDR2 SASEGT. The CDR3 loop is CASNTDSIHTEAFF. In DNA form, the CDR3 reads TGTGCCAGCAATACCGACAGTATACACACTGAAGCTTTCTTT.

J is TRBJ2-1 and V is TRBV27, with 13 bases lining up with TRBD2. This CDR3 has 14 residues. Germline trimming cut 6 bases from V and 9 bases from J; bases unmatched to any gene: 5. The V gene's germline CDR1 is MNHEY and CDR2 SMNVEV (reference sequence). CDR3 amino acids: CASRLAGGLSEQFF. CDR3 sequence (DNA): TGTGCCAGCAGACTAGCGGGGGGGCTTAGTGAGCAGTTCTTC.

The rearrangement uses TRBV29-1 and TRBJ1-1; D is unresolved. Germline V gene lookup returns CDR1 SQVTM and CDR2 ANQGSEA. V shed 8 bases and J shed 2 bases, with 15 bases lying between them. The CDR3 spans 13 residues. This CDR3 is CSTVDGGNTEAFF. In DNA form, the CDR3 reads TGCAGCACTGTAGACGGAGGAAACACTGAAGCTTTCTTT.